This TCR beta chain was identified in a study of blood T cell repertoires in COVID-19 (dated by TCRdb to about 2020). Turning to the overall study: Samples from collaborators originated in the United States, Italy and Spain and spanned both the acute and convalescent phases of COVID-19. The prospective study material was composed of cDNA or gDNA derived from T cells, B-cell-depleted T cells, or PBMCs. Deeply sampled blood TCRbeta repertoires from subjects exposed to, actively infected with, or recovered from COVID-19 were included in the dataset. The repertoires were made available in a free public database intended to serve as a resource for research on the immune response to SARS-CoV-2. Samples came from the ongoing ImmuneRACE study (first 160 participants) plus 1,254 subjects from 6 global collaborators. Nearly every sample came with metadata listing a de-identified subject ID, COVID-19 status, age in years and sex. Where available, HLA class I and class II types were taken from metadata supplied by the sample provider and were not determined by assay-based typing. The paper's findings and limits, for the study overall: How much clinical and demographic metadata was included differed by source and by participant, and the metadata was provided uncurated.

At one collaborating source in Seattle, patients were enrolled during active infection and were followed longitudinally through the course of disease. The collaborating institutions used their own protocols to collect whole blood in K2EDTA tubes. Collaborator samples were shipped for TCRbeta analysis as frozen whole blood, isolated PBMCs, or DNA extracted from either sample type. TCRbeta CDR3 regions were amplified from genomic DNA by means of the immunoSEQ Assay, a bias-controlled multiplex PCR. Per the source publication's procedure: The number of nucleated cells in each sample was estimated by amplification of reference gene primers within the assay. To quantify the absolute abundance of each unique TCRbeta CDR3 rearrangement, sequence reads were collapsed and filtered. For each sample, productive Simpson clonality was calculated as the square root of Simpson's diversity index across productive rearrangements. The clones in this table, taken by TCRdb from immuneACCESS, are in-frame only. Not every clone is retained; where verified, under half of the shortfall comes from an unresolved V gene, and the cause of the rest is unknown. The V and J calls and clone size come from that table; D and trimming were worked out from the DNA. The sample table contains approximately 500,000 clones; only one count was recorded for roughly nine tenths of them. 7.5% to 9% of the sample lies in the top ten.

The CDR3, cysteine through phenylalanine, is 13 amino acids long. Only the CDR3 part of the read is kept: 39 bases, read in frame from the first base. The germline V gene specifies SGHRS as CDR1 and YFSETQ as CDR2. V and J lose 4 bases and 7 bases, and a span of 11 bases separates them. Concerning this clone: The antigen it recognizes is unknown. Per-base qualities were not stored, and no clone one base away is much larger.

The receptor was derived from a woman aged 45-65 years with COVID-19, enrolled during active disease. The chain joins TRBV5-1 to TRBJ1-4; no confident D gene assignment can be made. Input material: peripheral blood. The CDR3 region: CASSLEAGEKLFF. The DNA sequence reads TGCGCCAGCAGCCTTGAAGCGGGTGAAAAACTGTTTTTT.